One sample yielded the 13 T cell receptor beta chains listed below, sequenced in a study of T cell clonality in common variable immunodeficiency. No cognate antigen is known for these TCRs. TCRdb's copy holds only in-frame clones and misses some; the assay was immunoSEQ multiplex PCR. The sample is made up of fewer than 30,000 clones, none counted only once. Study-level points and caveats: In common variable immunodeficiency, TCR beta chains reportedly carried fewer deletions and N-nucleotide insertions.

The sequencing input was peripheral blood mononuclear cells. The source of these receptors is a human donor with common variable immunodeficiency.

Of note for this clone: The CDR3 end is not reached by the read, which stops 3 residues before it; the germline J gene fills it in. The chain has TRBV19 and TRBJ2-4, with 11 positions matching TRBD2. The CDR3 covers 13 residues. V gave up 4 bases and J gave up 8 bases; unmatched junction bases: 1. Germline V lookup: CDR1 LNHDA, CDR2 SQIVND (reference sequence). CDR3 amino acids: CASSTGLADIQYF. CDR3 DNA (partial): TGTGCCAGTAGTACGGGACTAGCGGACATT.

This clone was observed a handful of times. The CDR3 end is not reached by the read, which stops 3 residues before it; the germline J gene fills it in. The chain couples TRBV23-1 to TRBJ2-3, with 8 bases aligning to TRBD1. TRBV23-1 carries the ORF label, with uncertain function. The V and J ends lost 4 bases and 0 bases, in that order; junction bases with no gene match: 9. This CDR3 is built from 17 residues. Incomplete CDR3 DNA: TGCGCCAGCAGTCCCCCGATGACAGGGGTCAGCACAGATACG. Protein product: CASSPPMTGVSTDT. The entire CDR3 protein reads CASSPPMTGVSTDTQYF.

In its sample, this clone was seen a few times. The read finishes 3 residues shy of the CDR3 end, and the germline J gene is used to complete it. The V and J genes are TRBV7-2 and TRBJ1-2, with 8 bases aligning to TRBD1. This CDR3 has 13 amino acids. The germline V gene encodes CDR1 SGHTA and CDR2 FQGNSA. The sequenced CDR3 bases are TGTGCCAGCAGGGAGACAGGGGTGCACGGC. Translated, it gives CASRETGVHG. The full CDR3 protein reads CASRETGVHGYTF.

On this clone itself: The DNA ends 3 residues before the CDR3 does, and the rest of the CDR3 is filled in from the germline J gene. The chain couples TRBV18 to TRBJ1-3; the match to TRBD1 covers 10 bases. Germline CDR1 and CDR2: KGHSH and LQKENI. J lost 2 bases, V lost 3 bases, and 7 bases had no gene match. This CDR3 contains 17 residues. The part of the CDR3 DNA that was read is TGTGCCAGCTCACCTGGGACAGGGGTCTTCGCTGGAAACACC. This gives the protein CASSPGTGVFAGNT. The full CDR3 protein is CASSPGTGVFAGNTIYF. The full variable domain, with the rest looked up from reference TRBV18 and TRBJ1-3, is NAGVMQNPRHLVRRRGQEARLRCSPMKGHSHVYWYRQLPEEGLKFMVYLQKENIIDESGMPKERFSAEFPKEGPSILRIQQVVRGDSAAYFCASSPGTGVFAGNTIYFGEGSWLTVV.

Regarding this clone: The CDR3 end is not reached by the read, which stops 3 residues before it; the germline J gene fills it in. J is TRBJ2-1 and V is TRBV20-1, with 7 positions matching TRBD1. Germline loops: CDR1 DFQATT, CDR2 SNEGSKA (reference sequence). This CDR3 contains 14 residues. V trimming: 2 bases; J trimming: 5 bases; junction bases outside the gene matches: 6. CDR3 protein: CSARLFRGNNEQFF. The part of the CDR3 DNA that was read is TGCAGTGCTAGATTGTTCAGGGGGAACAATGAG.

This clone was observed at least ten times. Read coverage stops 3 residues before the CDR3 terminus; the germline J gene supplies the remainder. The chain is built from TRBV6-2 or TRBV6-3 and TRBJ1-6; 7 positions agree with TRBD1. The junction had 12 bases not matched to a gene; V was cut back by 7 bases and J by 3 bases. This CDR3 comprises 17 residues. CDR1 is MNHEY and CDR2 is SVGEGT in the germline V gene. CDR3 DNA (partial): TGTGCCAGCACTACCCGGACAGGTCAAAGCTATAATTCACCC. This encodes CASTTRTGQSYNSP. In full, the CDR3 is CASTTRTGQSYNSPLHF.

CDR3 loop: CASSWAGAGEQYF. The sequenced CDR3 bases are TGTGCCAGCAGTTGGGCGGGGGCCGGCGAG. V is TRBV6-2 or TRBV6-3 and J is TRBJ2-7; TRBD2 is a possible D gene (7 bases). Read sequence stops 3 residues before the CDR3 end, and the germline J gene provides the missing end. The CDR3 sequence is 13 residues long. Germline assignment: CDR1 MNHEY and CDR2 SVGEGT. Trimming left V 4 bases short and J 6 bases short, with 13 bases between.

A remark on this clone: The read comes to an end 3 residues before the CDR3 does, leaving the germline J gene to fill in the end. The V call is TRBV19, the J call TRBJ2-1, with 8 bases that match TRBD2. The V segment lost 6 bases and the J segment 6 bases; nucleotides outside the gene matches: 4. Germline lookup yields CDR1 LNHDA and CDR2 SQIVND (reference sequence). The CDR3 covers 13 residues. The DNA read from the CDR3 is TGTGCCAGTAGACACGGGACTAGCAATGAG. Translation: CASRHGTSNE. The entire CDR3 protein reads CASRHGTSNEQFF.

At least ten counts were recorded for this clone. CDR3 residues: CAWSVGLAGVDTQYF. The sequenced part of the CDR3 DNA is TGTGCCTGGAGTGTAGGACTAGCGGGGGTCGATACG. V usage is TRBV30 and J usage is TRBJ2-3, with 13 bases aligning to TRBD2. The read gets to within 3 residues of the CDR3 end, and the germline J gene fills in the rest. Trimming removed 0 bases from V and 6 bases from J; junction bases left unmatched: 3. From germline, CDR1 is GTSNPN and CDR2 SVGIG (reference sequence). The CDR3 loop spans 15 amino acids.

This clone was detected ten times or more. Read coverage stops 3 residues before the CDR3 terminus; the germline J gene supplies the remainder. The chain joins TRBV20-1 to TRBJ2-1, with TRBD2 matching over 7 bases. Germline CDR1 is DFQATT and CDR2 is SNEGSKA (reference sequence). This CDR3 has 15 residues. Germline trimming cut 6 bases from V and 6 bases from J; bases unmatched to any gene: 14. This CDR3 reads CSAGSWGGVSNEQFF. CDR3 DNA (partial): TGCAGTGCCGGATCGTGGGGGGGAGTGAGCAATGAG.

Incomplete CDR3 DNA: TGTGCCAGCTCAAGGACAGGCCCTAATGAAAAA. Translated: CASSRTGPNEK. The whole CDR3 protein is CASSRTGPNEKLFF. V gene TRBV18 combines with J gene TRBJ1-4; the match to TRBD1 covers 7 bases. Read coverage stops 3 residues before the CDR3 terminus; the germline J gene supplies the remainder. The CDR3 consists of 14 residues. Germline-derived CDR1 and CDR2 are KGHSH and LQKENI. After removal of 5 bases from V and 3 bases from J, the junction contained 3 bases not matched to a gene.

In regard to this clone: The DNA ends 3 residues before the CDR3 does, and the rest of the CDR3 is filled in from the germline J gene. This rearrangement joins TRBV19 to TRBJ2-7, with TRBD2 as a possible D gene (5 bases). CDR1 is LNHDA, CDR2 SQIVND, per germline (reference sequence). The CDR3 is 16 residues long. The V gene lost 1 base and the J gene lost 2 bases, with 15 bases spanning the gap. Partial CDR3 DNA: TGTGCCAGTAGTATAGGAGGGCCCCCGGAGGCCTACGAG. Translated: CASSIGGPPEAYE. The full CDR3 sequence reads CASSIGGPPEAYEQYF.

Regarding this clone: The read comes to an end 3 residues before the CDR3 does, leaving the germline J gene to fill in the end. V gene TRBV2 combines with J gene TRBJ1-1; perhaps TRBD1 as D (6 bases). Germline lookup yields CDR1 SNHLY and CDR2 FYNNEI. The CDR3 is made up of 13 amino acids. The V gene lost 9 bases and the J gene lost 3 bases, with 14 bases spanning the gap. CDR3 region: CASKTGLYTEAFF. The CDR3 bases that were read are TGTGCCAGTAAAACAGGGTTGTACACTGAA.